The 7 T cell receptor beta chains below were found in one sample sequenced in a study of T cell repertoires in cytomegalovirus infection. TCRdb itself ran the reads through MiXCR, one entry per CDR3 protein. Found here are under 850,000 distinct CDR3 sequences, under 40% of them singletons; the top ten hold around 2.8%. The sequenced sample consisted of PBMCs. The receptors come from a human donor in good health (CMV status not recorded). Some clones in this sample may be carry-over from other donors' samples.

This chain links TRBV4-1 with TRBJ2-2, with 8 nucleotides matching TRBD2. CDR3 size: 18 residues. Germline values: CDR1 MGHRA, CDR2 YSYEKL. With 0 bases clipped from V and 2 bases from J, the junction kept 8 bases outside the gene matches. The CDR3: CASSQEVVAGTNTGELFF. CDR3 DNA sequence: TGCGCCAGCAGCCAAGAGGTGGTAGCGGGAACTAACACCGGGGAGCTGTTTTTT.

The chain combines TRBV5-8 with TRBJ1-1; no clear D gene. CDR1 and CDR2 (germline): SGHTS, YDEGEE. V was cut by 5 bases and J by 6 bases, with 14 bases left in between. The CDR3 length is 13 residues. CDR3 sequence reads: CASSHYPVAEAFF. CDR3 DNA sequence: TGTGCCAGCAGTCATTATCCGGTCGCTGAAGCTTTCTTT.

This sequence joins TRBV20-1 and TRBJ2-7; TRBD1 matches 8 bases. Germline trimming cut 2 bases from V and 4 bases from J; bases unmatched to any gene: 16. The CDR3 consists of 17 residues. Looked up from germline, CDR1 is DFQATT and CDR2 is SNEGSKA (reference sequence). The CDR3 DNA sequence: TGCAGTGCTAGACAGGTCTCCTCCGGGACAGGAGATTACGAGCAGTACTTC. It translates to CSARQVSSGTGDYEQYF.

This clonotype was observed a single time. The junction departs from germline at one end; a sequencing error may be responsible. The chain is built from TRBV19 and TRBJ1-2; 7 positions match TRBD1. The CDR3 is 14 residues long. Germline-derived CDR1 and CDR2 are LNHDA and SQIVND (reference sequence). For the CDR3, the DNA is TGTGCCATTAGTATTAAGGGGGCGCGAAATGGCTACACCTTC. Translation gives CAISIKGARNGYTF.

The genes are TRBV5-6 and TRBJ2-3, with D unclear. Germline CDR1 reads SGHDT; CDR2 reads YYEEEE. This CDR3 comprises 15 residues. The germline V and J ends were trimmed by 2 bases and 1 base, with 11 bases remaining between them. Written as DNA, the CDR3 is TGTGCCAGCAGCTTTATGTTGTCGGGCACAGATACGCAGTATTTT. This codes for CASSFMLSGTDTQYF.

This clonotype has more than one count but fewer than ten. The chain couples TRBV7-2 to TRBJ1-6; a weak D match, TRBD1 (5 bases). V gave up 6 bases and J gave up 0 bases, with 15 bases separating them. Germline CDR1 is SGHTA and CDR2 is FQGNSA. The CDR3 has 17 amino acids. The chain's CDR3 is CASSPTPGSSYNSPLHF. The CDR3 nucleotides are TGTGCCAGCAGTCCAACCCCAGGGAGCTCCTATAATTCACCCCTCCACTTT. Full variable domain (missing parts from reference TRBV7-2 and TRBJ1-6): GAGVSQSPSNKVTEKGKDVELRCDPISGHTALYWYRQSLGQGLEFLIYFQGNSAPDKSGLPSDRFSAERTGGSVSTLTIQRTQQEDSAVYLCASSPTPGSSYNSPLHFGNGTRLTVT.

This clonotype came up a few times. This chain uses TRBV12-5 with TRBJ2-1; 8 bases match TRBD2. CDR3 length equals 19 residues. Germline assignment: CDR1 LGHNT and CDR2 FRNRAP. The V gene end was trimmed by 3 bases and the J gene end by 2 bases; junction bases not matched to a gene: 15. The CDR3 sequence is CASGFARGEREFPYNEQFF. As DNA, the CDR3 is TGTGCTAGTGGTTTCGCGAGAGGGGAGCGGGAGTTCCCCTACAATGAGCAGTTCTTC.